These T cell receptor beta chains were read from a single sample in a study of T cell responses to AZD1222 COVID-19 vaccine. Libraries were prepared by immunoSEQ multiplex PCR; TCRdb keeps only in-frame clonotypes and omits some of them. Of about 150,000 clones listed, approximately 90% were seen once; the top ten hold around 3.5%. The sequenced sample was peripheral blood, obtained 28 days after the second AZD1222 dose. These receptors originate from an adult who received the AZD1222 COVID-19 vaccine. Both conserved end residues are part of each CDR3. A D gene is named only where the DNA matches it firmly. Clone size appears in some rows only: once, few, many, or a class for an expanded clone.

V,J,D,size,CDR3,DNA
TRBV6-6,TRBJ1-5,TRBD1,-,CASSPRGQGDQPQHF,TGTGCCAGCAGTCCCCGCGGACAGGGGGATCAGCCCCAGCATTTT
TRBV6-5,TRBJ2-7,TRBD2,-,CASSYSISSGPEQYF,TGTGCCAGCAGTTACTCCATTTCTAGCGGGCCCGAGCAGTACTTC
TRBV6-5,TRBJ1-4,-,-,CASSYGATNEKLFF,TGTGCCAGCAGTTACGGTGCAACTAATGAAAAACTGTTTTTT
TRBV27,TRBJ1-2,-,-,CASSSRWAGANYGYTF,TGTGCCAGCAGTTCCCGGTGGGCAGGAGCTAACTATGGCTACACCTTC
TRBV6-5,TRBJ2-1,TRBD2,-,CASSYSGSSYNEQFF,TGTGCCAGCAGTTACAGCGGGAGCTCCTACAATGAGCAGTTCTTC
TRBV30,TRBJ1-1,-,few,CAWSNTEAFF,TGTGCCTGGAGTAACACTGAAGCTTTCTTT
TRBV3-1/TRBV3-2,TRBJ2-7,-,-,CASSQSGTINEQYF,TGTGCCAGCAGCCAATCCGGGACAATCAACGAGCAGTACTTC
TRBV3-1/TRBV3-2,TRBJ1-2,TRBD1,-,CASSHGTDYGYTF,TGTGCCAGCAGCCACGGGACAGACTATGGCTACACCTTC
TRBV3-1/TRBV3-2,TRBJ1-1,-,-,CASSQKNTNTEAFF,TGTGCCAGCAGCCAAAAGAATACGAACACTGAAGCTTTCTTT
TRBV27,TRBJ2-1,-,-,CASSFQGGASYNEQFF,TGTGCCAGCAGTTTTCAGGGGGGGGCCTCCTACAATGAGCAGTTCTTC
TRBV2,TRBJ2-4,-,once,CASSENSFKNIQYF,TGTGCCAGCAGTGAAAACAGCTTCAAAAACATTCAGTACTTC
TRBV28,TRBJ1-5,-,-,CASISGIGNQPQHF,TGTGCCAGCATCTCCGGGATAGGCAATCAGCCCCAGCATTTT
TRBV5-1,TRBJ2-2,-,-,CASSLGGRGTGELFF,TGCGCCAGCAGCTTGGGCGGTCGTGGCACCGGGGAGCTGTTTTTT
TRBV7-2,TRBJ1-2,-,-,CASSLAYRRGQSYTF,TGTGCCAGCAGCTTAGCTTACCGCAGGGGCCAAAGCTACACCTTC
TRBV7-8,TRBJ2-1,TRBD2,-,CASSLGGTSGKQRNEQFF,TGTGCCAGCAGCTTAGGAGGGACTAGCGGGAAACAAAGAAATGAGCAGTTCTTC
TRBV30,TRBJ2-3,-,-,CAWSVIGDTQYF,TGTGCCTGGAGTGTAATCGGAGATACGCAGTATTTT
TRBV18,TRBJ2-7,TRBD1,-,CASSPNGQGLYVRYF,TGTGCCAGCTCACCGAACGGACAGGGTTTATATGTACGGTACTTC
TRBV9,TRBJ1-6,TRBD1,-,CASSPMTGGNSPLHF,TGTGCCAGCAGCCCGATGACAGGGGGTAATTCACCCCTCCACTTT
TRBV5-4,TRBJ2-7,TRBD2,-,CASSLRGGNYEQYF,TGTGCCAGCAGCTTGCGGGGGGGGAACTACGAGCAGTACTTC
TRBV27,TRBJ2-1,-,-,CASSNRDSGYNEQFF,TGTGCCAGCAGTAACCGGGATTCGGGTTACAATGAGCAGTTCTTC
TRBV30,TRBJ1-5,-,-,CAWSVRGGTGGNQPQHF,TGTGCCTGGAGTGTACGGGGGGGAACAGGAGGCAATCAGCCCCAGCATTTT
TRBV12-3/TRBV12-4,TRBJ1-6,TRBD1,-,CASQGTGNSPLHF,TGTGCCAGCCAGGGGACAGGCAATTCACCCCTCCACTTT
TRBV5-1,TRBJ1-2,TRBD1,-,CASSLTGGLNYGYTF,TGCGCCAGCAGCTTGACAGGGGGGTTGAACTATGGCTACACCTTC
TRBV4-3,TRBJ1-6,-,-,CASSQDSGHYNSPLHF,TGCGCCAGCAGCCAAGATTCGGGACATTATAATTCACCCCTCCACTTT
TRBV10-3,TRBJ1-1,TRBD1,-,CAITQQGAGNTEAFF,TGTGCCATCACCCAACAGGGGGCCGGGAACACTGAAGCTTTCTTT
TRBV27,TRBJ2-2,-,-,CASSSSPDNLARELFF,TGTGCCAGCAGTTCTTCTCCCGACAACCTGGCTCGGGAGCTGTTTTTT
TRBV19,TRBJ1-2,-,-,CASRVGPSGGYTF,TGTGCCAGTAGGGTGGGTCCTTCCGGTGGCTACACCTTC
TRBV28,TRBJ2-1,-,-,CASSSTGQYNEQFF,TGTGCCAGCAGCTCCACCGGACAGTACAATGAGCAGTTCTTC
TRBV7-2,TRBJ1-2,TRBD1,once,CATRQGGLNYGYTF,TGTGCCACCAGACAGGGGGGACTCAACTATGGCTACACCTTC
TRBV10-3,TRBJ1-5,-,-,CAISDSGHRTDQPQHF,TGTGCCATCAGTGATTCGGGACACAGGACGGATCAGCCCCAGCATTTT
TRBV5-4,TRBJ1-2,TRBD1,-,CASSSGQEVYGYTF,TGTGCCAGCAGCTCCGGACAGGAAGTCTATGGCTACACCTTC
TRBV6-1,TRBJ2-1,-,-,CASSVLTQTSYNEQFF,TGTGCCAGCAGTGTCCTTACACAGACCTCCTACAATGAGCAGTTCTTC
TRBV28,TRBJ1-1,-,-,CASSGGAPTEAFF,TGTGCCAGCAGTGGGGGGGCGCCCACTGAAGCTTTCTTT
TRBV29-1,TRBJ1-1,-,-,CSGQRMNTEAFF,TGCAGCGGGCAGCGCATGAACACTGAAGCTTTCTTT
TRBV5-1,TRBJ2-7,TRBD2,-,CASSYAGTTTSGASYEQYF,TGCGCCAGCAGTTACGCCGGGACAACAACTAGCGGGGCCTCCTACGAGCAGTACTTC
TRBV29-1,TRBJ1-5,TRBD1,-,CSVVTGGAGQPQHF,TGCAGCGTTGTCACAGGGGGCGCTGGGCAGCCCCAGCATTTT